The rows below give T cell receptor beta chains drawn from one sample of a study of T cells in Graves' hyperthyroidism and ophthalmopathy. MiXCR, applied by TCRdb to the multiplex PCR reads, yields one record per CDR3 protein. The sample lists some 600,000 distinct CDR3 sequences; 35% to 55% were seen once. The specimen was peripheral blood or thyroid tissue (not recorded which). The source of these receptors is a woman aged 18 to 35 with Graves' hyperthyroidism. Both conserved end residues are part of each CDR3. The D gene is left open where the match is weak. A row's size may be missing; if present it is once, few, many or a size class.

V gene	D gene	CDR3 length	J gene	clone size	CDR3 DNA	CDR3 protein
TRBV10-3	TRBD2	14	TRBJ2-5	many	TGTGCCATCAGTGGGGGGACTACAGAAGAGACCCAGTACTTC	CAISGGTTEETQYF
TRBV2	TRBD1	16	TRBJ1-6	NA	TGTGCCAGCAGCACGAGGACAGGGGCCGTTGGATCACCCCTCCACTTT	CASSTRTGAVGSPLHF
TRBV9	TRBD1	15	TRBJ2-7	few	TGTGCCAGCAGTGACACCGGGACAGGAGCCTACGAGCAGTACTTC	CASSDTGTGAYEQYF
TRBV20-1	TRBD2	15	TRBJ2-7	few	TGCAGTGCAACATCCCCCGGGACTAGCACCTACGAGCAGTACTTC	CSATSPGTSTYEQYF
TRBV6-1	NA	16	TRBJ1-3	NA	TGTGCCAGCAGTGAATCGCCGAAAAGCTCTGGAAACACCATATATTTT	CASSESPKSSGNTIYF
TRBV7-2	NA	17	TRBJ2-5	NA	TGTGCCAGCAGCTTAGGACTAGGTCGGGAGCGAAGAGAGACCCAGTACTTC	CASSLGLGRERRETQYF
TRBV5-1	NA	14	TRBJ1-1	few	TGCGCCAGCAGGAGCGCTTCTCTGAACACTGAAGCTTTCTTT	CASRSASLNTEAFF
TRBV20-1	TRBD1	12	TRBJ1-5	few	TGCAGTGCTGGGACAGGGGGTCAGCCCCAGCATTTT	CSAGTGGQPQHF
TRBV14	NA	12	TRBJ2-7	few	TGTGCCAGCAGCCACGTTTACTACGAGCAGTACTTC	CASSHVYYEQYF
TRBV12-3/TRBV12-4	NA	12	TRBJ2-7	NA	TGTGCCAGCAGTCAGGGGCGAAACGAGCAGTACTTC	CASSQGRNEQYF
TRBV7-9	TRBD2	16	TRBJ2-7	many	TGTGCCAGCAGCCGTGGACTAGCGGGAGTTTCGTACGAGCAGTACTTC	CASSRGLAGVSYEQYF
TRBV12-3/TRBV12-4	TRBD2	14	TRBJ2-7	NA	TGTGCCAGCAGTTTGGCTAGCGGGACCCGCGAGCAGTACTTC	CASSLASGTREQYF
TRBV6-1	NA	15	TRBJ1-5	few	TGTGCCAGCAGTGAAGCGAGCAGGCGGGATCAGCCCCAGCATTTT	CASSEASRRDQPQHF
TRBV7-9	NA	14	TRBJ1-1	few	TGTGCCAGCAGCGTCATAGGGGAGAACACTGAAGCTTTCTTT	CASSVIGENTEAFF
TRBV10-3	NA	12	TRBJ1-2	many	TGTGCCATCAGTGAGTCGGGCCTAAGCTACACCTTC	CAISESGLSYTF
TRBV7-8	TRBD1	13	TRBJ2-7	NA	TGTGCCAGCAGACAGGGGGCGCCAGACGAGCAGTACTTC	CASRQGAPDEQYF
TRBV7-2	NA	14	TRBJ1-2	NA	TGTGCCAGCAGGGCTCCTGGGGGGGGAGATGGCTACACCTTC	CASRAPGGGDGYTF
TRBV7-2	NA	15	TRBJ2-7	NA	TGTGCCAGCAGCTTAGCGGGGGGAGACGCCTACGAGCAGTACTTC	CASSLAGGDAYEQYF
TRBV15	NA	15	TRBJ1-6	NA	TGTGCCACCAGCAGTACCTTCTCCGGCGGTTCACCCCTCCACTTT	CATSSTFSGGSPLHF
TRBV19	NA	13	TRBJ1-2	NA	TGTGCCAGCGGGACGGCTCGACACTATGGCTACACCTTC	CASGTARHYGYTF
TRBV25-1	NA	14	TRBJ2-5	NA	TGTGCCAGCAGTGAATTTAGGGGTTCGGAGACCCAGTACTTC	CASSEFRGSETQYF
TRBV2	NA	14	TRBJ2-7	NA	TGTGCCAGCACTCCGACCGTCCGGAGCTACGAGCAGTACTTC	CASTPTVRSYEQYF
TRBV29-1	NA	13	TRBJ2-7	many	TGCAGCGTTGTGGCACAGGGCGGATACGAGCAGTACTTC	CSVVAQGGYEQYF
TRBV29-1	NA	13	TRBJ1-2	NA	TGCCTGGAACAGGGACCAAGGGACTATGGCTACACCTTC	CLEQGPRDYGYTF
TRBV6-2/TRBV6-3	TRBD1	14	TRBJ1-4	many	TGTGCCAGCAGTTCGGGACAGGTTGAGGAAAAACTGTTTTTT	CASSSGQVEEKLFF
TRBV20-1	NA	14	TRBJ1-1	few	TGCAGTGCTAGTAGGCAGGCGCTGAACACTGAAGCTTTCTTT	CSASRQALNTEAFF
TRBV3-1	TRBD1	16	TRBJ1-5	NA	TGTGCCAGCAGCCCGAGGACAGGGGGATGGAATCAGCCCCAGCATTTT	CASSPRTGGWNQPQHF
TRBV27	TRBD2	15	TRBJ2-7	NA	TGTGCCAGCAGGGAGGGACTAGCGGGAGCTCTCGAGCAGTACTTC	CASREGLAGALEQYF
TRBV2	NA	15	TRBJ1-2	NA	TGTGCCAGCAGTGAACCGGGGGGCGCGGCCTATGGCTACACCTTC	CASSEPGGAAYGYTF
TRBV7-9	NA	16	TRBJ1-4	once	TGTGCCAGCAGCTTAGCGGGGGCGGCTAATAATGAAAAACTGTTTTTT	CASSLAGAANNEKLFF
TRBV25-1	TRBD1	16	TRBJ1-1	NA	TGTGCCAGCAGTTTCGGGACAGCTAAAATGAACACTGAAGCTTTCTTT	CASSFGTAKMNTEAFF
TRBV14	NA	12	TRBJ2-5	NA	TGTGCCAGCAGCCAAGTAGGACAGACCCAGTACTTC	CASSQVGQTQYF
TRBV7-6	NA	16	TRBJ1-6	many	TGTGCCAGCAGCTCAGGGAATCGAATCAGGAATTCACCCCTCCACTTT	CASSSGNRIRNSPLHF
TRBV29-1	NA	13	TRBJ1-4	NA	TGCAGCGTGGTCCATGGGACAAGTGAAAAACTGTTTTTT	CSVVHGTSEKLFF
TRBV4-1	NA	15	TRBJ2-7	NA	TGCGCCAGCAGCCAAGAACGGGCAGGGGTCTACGAGCAGTACTTC	CASSQERAGVYEQYF
TRBV27	NA	15	TRBJ1-1	NA	TGTGCCAGCAGTTTGGTAAGGGACGGAAGCACTGAAGCTTTCTTT	CASSLVRDGSTEAFF
TRBV29-1	NA	14	TRBJ1-4	many	TGCAGCGTTGAAGACACCATAGACCGTGAAAAACTGTTTTTT	CSVEDTIDREKLFF
TRBV29-1	NA	13	TRBJ1-4	NA	TGCAGCGTTGATAGCCTGAAGGATGAAAAACTGTTTTTT	CSVDSLKDEKLFF
TRBV6-2/TRBV6-3	NA	13	TRBJ2-7	NA	TGTGCCAGCAGGTCCTGGGGGGCCAACGAGCAGTACTTC	CASRSWGANEQYF
TRBV20-1	NA	12	TRBJ1-1	NA	TGCAGCGGCAGGACGACGAACACTGAAGCTTTCTTT	CSGRTTNTEAFF
TRBV20-1	TRBD2	17	TRBJ2-7	NA	TGCAGTGCTAGAGGGGCGTGGTGGCGGGAGAGTTCCTACGAGCAGTACTTC	CSARGAWWRESSYEQYF
TRBV2	NA	15	TRBJ2-7	NA	TGTGCCAGCGGCCAGGTGGCAGGGCCATCCTACGAGCAGTACTTC	CASGQVAGPSYEQYF
TRBV11-2	TRBD1	15	TRBJ1-6	once	TGTGCCGGCAGCCAGATGACAGGGGAGAATTCACCCCTCCACTTT	CAGSQMTGENSPLHF
TRBV7-2	TRBD1	16	TRBJ2-5	NA	TGTGCCAGCAGCCCTGGGGACAGGGGGAGTCAAGAGACCCAGTACTTC	CASSPGDRGSQETQYF
TRBV2	TRBD1	14	TRBJ1-2	many	TGTGCCAGCAGAGGACAGGCATTTAACTATGGCTACACCTTC	CASRGQAFNYGYTF
TRBV7-2	NA	14	TRBJ1-5	NA	TGTGCCAGCACTTCACTTTGGGGCAATCAGCCCCAGCATTTT	CASTSLWGNQPQHF
TRBV4-3	NA	16	TRBJ1-2	few	TGCGCCAGCAGCCAAGAGTTCCCCCGATCGGCCTATGGCTACACCTTC	CASSQEFPRSAYGYTF
TRBV7-3	NA	14	TRBJ2-2	NA	TGTGCCAGCGCCGGGACGCTGAACACCGGGGAGCTGTTTTTT	CASAGTLNTGELFF
TRBV7-9	TRBD2	17	TRBJ2-2	few	TGTGCCAGCAGCTTAGTGGGACTAGCGGGAGCCACCGGGGAGCTGTTTTTT	CASSLVGLAGATGELFF
TRBV10-3	TRBD1	18	TRBJ2-7	few	TGTGCCATCAGTGAGGCCGGGCTGCCTAAGACAGGGCCCTACGAGCAGTACTTC	CAISEAGLPKTGPYEQYF
TRBV19	TRBD1	15	TRBJ1-1	NA	TGTGCCAGTAGTATCTCGGGACAGGGGGCTTCTGAAGCTTTCTTT	CASSISGQGASEAFF
TRBV6-1	TRBD2	15	TRBJ2-2	few	TGTGCCAGCACCAAGGGACTAGAATCGATCGGGGAGCTGTTTTTT	CASTKGLESIGELFF
TRBV7-8	NA	15	TRBJ1-6	few	TGTGCCAGCAGCCCAGGGGACGGCTATAGTTCACCCCTCCACTTT	CASSPGDGYSSPLHF
TRBV29-1	NA	13	TRBJ2-7	many	TGCAGCGTTGAAGGCAGGGGTACCTACGAGCAGTACTTC	CSVEGRGTYEQYF